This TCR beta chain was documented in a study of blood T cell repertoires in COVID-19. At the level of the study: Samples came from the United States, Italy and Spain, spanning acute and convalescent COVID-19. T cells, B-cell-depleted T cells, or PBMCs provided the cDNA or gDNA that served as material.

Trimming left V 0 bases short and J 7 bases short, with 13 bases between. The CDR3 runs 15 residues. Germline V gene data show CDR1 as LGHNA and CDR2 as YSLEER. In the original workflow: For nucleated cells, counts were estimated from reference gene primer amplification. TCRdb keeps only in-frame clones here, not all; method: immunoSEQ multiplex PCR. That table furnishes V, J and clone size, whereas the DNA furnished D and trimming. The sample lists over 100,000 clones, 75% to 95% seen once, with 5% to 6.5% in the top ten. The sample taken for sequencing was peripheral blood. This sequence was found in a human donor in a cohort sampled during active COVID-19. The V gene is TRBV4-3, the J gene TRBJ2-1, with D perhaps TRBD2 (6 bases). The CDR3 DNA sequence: TGCGCCAGCAGCCAAGAGGGGCTAGCGAGGAATGAGCAGTTCTTC. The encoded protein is CASSQEGLARNEQFF.